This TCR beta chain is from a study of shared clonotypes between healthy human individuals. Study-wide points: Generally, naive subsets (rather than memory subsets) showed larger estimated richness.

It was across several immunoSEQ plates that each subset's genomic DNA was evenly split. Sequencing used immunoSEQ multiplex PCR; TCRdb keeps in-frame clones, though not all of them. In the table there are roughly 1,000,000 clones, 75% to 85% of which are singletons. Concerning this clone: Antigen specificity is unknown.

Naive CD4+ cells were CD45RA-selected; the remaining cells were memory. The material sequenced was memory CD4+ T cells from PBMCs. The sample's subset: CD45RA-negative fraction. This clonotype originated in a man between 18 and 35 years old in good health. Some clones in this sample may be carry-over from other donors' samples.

CDR3 region: CASKAGTSGTYEQYF. The CDR3 DNA follows: TGTGCCAGCAAGGCGGGGACTAGCGGGACCTACGAGCAGTACTTC. The chain combines TRBV2 with TRBJ2-7, with 13 bases matching TRBD2. CDR1 and CDR2 (germline): SNHLY, FYNNEI. This CDR3 contains 15 residues. The ends lost 7 bases at V and 2 bases at J; junction bases unmatched: 5.